Shown below are 14 T cell receptor beta chains from a single sample sequenced in a study of beta chain features in type 1 diabetes. Sequencing targeted expressed TCRB transcripts, as all isolated RNA had been reverse transcribed. Clones were read by immunoSEQ multiplex PCR, and TCRdb kept only the in-frame ones, dropping some. The data show roughly 150,000 clones, with 63% seen just once and roughly 0.095% held by the top ten. Study conclusions and caveats: Significant though moderate, a shortening of TCRB CDR3s appeared in all four CD4+ subsets of Type 1 diabetes patients.

Antigens for these TCRs are unknown. The sample comprised naive CD4+ T cells from blood. These receptors were taken from a young man with type 1 diabetes.

CDR3 region: CASRLYEQYF. The CDR3, as DNA: TGTGCCAGCAGGTTGTACGAGCAGTACTTC. This chain connects TRBV28 to TRBJ2-7; D gene uncertain. The V gene's germline CDR1 is MDHEN and CDR2 SYDVKM. V was clipped by 6 bases and J by 4 bases, with 4 bases between them. The CDR3 extends over 10 amino acids.

The J gene is TRBJ2-5, the V gene TRBV29-1; 7 positions agree with TRBD2. CDR3 length: 13 residues. V was pared by 5 bases and J by 2 bases, with 5 bases of the junction left unmatched. The germline CDR1 and CDR2 sequences are SQVTM and ANQGSEA. The CDR3 DNA reads TGCAGCGTTCAGCGGGGCTTACAAGAGACCCAGTACTTC. Protein: CSVQRGLQETQYF.

This sequence joins TRBV28 and TRBJ1-4, with D perhaps TRBD1 (5 bases). The CDR3 covers 13 residues. V was clipped by 7 bases and J by 3 bases, with 9 bases between them. Germline V gene sequence: CDR1 MDHEN, CDR2 SYDVKM. CDR3: CASMAGSNEKLFF. The DNA of the CDR3 is TGTGCCAGCATGGCAGGGTCTAATGAAAAACTGTTTTTT.

This chain joins TRBV6-5 and TRBJ2-1; TRBD2 might be the D (5 bases). The CDR3 is 13 amino acids. CDR1 MNHEY and CDR2 SVGAGI come from the germline V gene. V was cut by 0 bases and J by 10 bases, with 10 bases left in between. CDR3 in amino acids: CASSYSELVEQFF. CDR3 coding DNA: TGTGCCAGCAGTTACTCGGAACTAGTAGAGCAGTTCTTC.

This chain uses TRBV7-9 with TRBJ1-1; no clear D. Germline V lookup: CDR1 SEHNR, CDR2 FQNEAQ (reference sequence). Trimming cost V 1 base and J 0 bases, with 9 bases left between them. This CDR3 is 15 amino acids long. The CDR3 DNA is TGTGCCAGCAGCTTAGGGATCTTGATGAACACTGAAGCTTTCTTT. It yields the protein CASSLGILMNTEAFF.

This clone occurred a few times. The chain employs TRBV5-1 and TRBJ2-6; possible D gene TRBD2, 5 bases. The length of the CDR3 is 15 residues. Trimming left V 5 bases short and J 0 bases short, with 9 bases between. The V gene's germline CDR1 is SGHRS and CDR2 YFSETQ. For the CDR3, the DNA is TGCGCCAGCAGTTTAACTAGCTCTGGGGCCAACGTCCTGACTTTC. Its protein is CASSLTSSGANVLTF.

The gene calls are TRBV29-1 and TRBJ2-5; 8 positions agree with TRBD1. CDR1 is SQVTM, CDR2 ANQGSEA, per germline. The V gene end was trimmed by 1 base and the J gene end by 4 bases; junction bases not matched to a gene: 11. This CDR3 spans 16 amino acids. The CDR3 bases are TGCAGCGTTGAAGGCCGAGACAGGGGCTTTGGAGAGACCCAGTACTTC. The encoded protein is CSVEGRDRGFGETQYF.

The chain carries TRBV19 and TRBJ2-1; 10 nucleotides align to TRBD2. CDR3 length equals 13 residues. CDR1 is LNHDA, CDR2 SQIVND, per germline (reference sequence). Losses at the gene ends were 11 bases for V and 5 bases for J; bases not matched to a gene: 6. For the CDR3, the DNA is TGTGCCTCGACCGGGACTAGCGACAATGAGCAGTTCTTC. Translating gives CASTGTSDNEQFF.

This clone was recorded a few times. The chain is built from TRBV11-2 and TRBJ1-4; the D is unclear. Trimming stripped 6 bases from V and 7 bases from J, with 9 bases between. The CDR3 runs 12 residues. Germline CDR1 and CDR2: SGHAT and FQNNGV. The CDR3 reads CASSVVGEKLFF. Here the CDR3 DNA reads TGTGCCAGCAGTGTGGTTGGTGAAAAACTGTTTTTT.

This clone has only a few counts. CDR3 in amino acids: CASSQDPKIRNEQFF. CDR3 nucleotide sequence: TGCGCCAGCAGCCAAGACCCCAAAATCAGGAATGAGCAGTTCTTC. The chain combines TRBV4-3 with TRBJ2-1, with D unclear. The CDR3 totals 15 residues. Germline V gene sequence: CDR1 LGHNA, CDR2 YSLEER. V dropped 0 bases and J dropped 7 bases, with 13 bases sitting between them.

Regarding this clone: Other nucleotide sequences in the sample specify the same CDR3. The chain carries TRBV29-1 and TRBJ1-2; D is uncertain. V was trimmed by 6 bases and J by 6 bases, leaving 2 bases between them. CDR3 length equals 8 residues. The germline V gene encodes CDR1 SQVTM and CDR2 ANQGSEA. CDR3 sequence reads: CSVDGYTF. The CDR3 DNA reads as TGCAGCGTCGATGGCTACACCTTC.

This clone has more than one count but fewer than ten. The chain recombines TRBV7-9 with TRBJ2-5; 8 bases map to TRBD1. The V segment lost 5 bases and the J segment 5 bases; nucleotides outside the gene matches: 13. Germline-derived CDR1 and CDR2 are SEHNR and FQNEAQ (reference sequence). This CDR3 has 16 amino acids. Written as DNA, the CDR3 is TGTGCCAGCAGCCCCACCCTCGGACAGGGCAGGGAGACCCAGTACTTC. It translates to CASSPTLGQGRETQYF.

The J gene is TRBJ1-2, the V gene TRBV27; D possibly corresponds to TRBD1 (6 bases). The germline gives CDR1 MNHEY, CDR2 SMNVEV (reference sequence). CDR3 size: 14 residues. The V end was cut by 7 bases, the J end by 1 base, with 13 bases between. CDR3 residues: CASKGHGVNYGYTF. CDR3 bases: TGTGCCAGCAAGGGACATGGGGTTAACTATGGCTACACCTTC.

This clone was observed once. This chain uses TRBV13 with TRBJ2-7; no firm D call. V lost 5 bases, J lost 6 bases, and 11 bases lay in between. The V gene's germline CDR1 is PRHDT and CDR2 FYEKMQ (reference sequence). The length of the CDR3 is 12 residues. CDR3 coding DNA: TGTGCCAGCAGCGCCCCTAAAGGCGAGCAGTACTTC. This translates into CASSAPKGEQYF.